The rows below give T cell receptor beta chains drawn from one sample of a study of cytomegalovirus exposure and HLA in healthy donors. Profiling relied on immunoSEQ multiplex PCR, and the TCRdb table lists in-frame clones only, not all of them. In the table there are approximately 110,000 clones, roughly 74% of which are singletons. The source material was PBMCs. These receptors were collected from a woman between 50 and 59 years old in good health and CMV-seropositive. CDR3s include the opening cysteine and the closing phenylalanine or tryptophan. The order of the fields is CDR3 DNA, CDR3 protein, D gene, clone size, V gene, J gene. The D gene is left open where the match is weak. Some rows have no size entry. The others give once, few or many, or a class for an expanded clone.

TGTGCCATCAGGGACCAGAGAAATGAGGGCATCGGGGGCTACACCTTC	CAIRDQRNEGIGGYTF	.	few	TRBV10-3	TRBJ1-2
TGTGCCAGCAGAAGACAGACTGGCTATAATTCACCCCTCCACTTT	CASRRQTGYNSPLHF	.	.	TRBV5-4	TRBJ1-6
TGCAGCGTTGAATTAAAGGAGTCCGGGGCCAACGTCCTGACTTTC	CSVELKESGANVLTF	.	.	TRBV29-1	TRBJ2-6
TGTGCCAGCACCGGACAGGGGGACACCGGGGAGCTGTTTTTT	CASTGQGDTGELFF	.	.	TRBV12-1	TRBJ2-2
TGTGCCAGCAGCCGCGGGGGGGCCGAGAAGGAGACCCAGTACTTC	CASSRGGAEKETQYF	TRBD2	.	TRBV7-2	TRBJ2-5
TGTGCCAGCAGTCCCCTGGACAGGGTAAACTATGGCTACACCTTC	CASSPLDRVNYGYTF	TRBD1	.	TRBV27	TRBJ1-2
TGTGCCAGTAGTATTGGTGGGAGGACCGGGGAGCTGTTTTTT	CASSIGGRTGELFF	.	.	TRBV19	TRBJ2-2
TGCGCCAGCAGCTTGAGTCGGGGAGCTCCCTACGAGCAGTACTTC	CASSLSRGAPYEQYF	.	.	TRBV5-1	TRBJ2-7
TGTGCCAGCAGACCGGGACAGGGGGCGAGAGATACGCAGTATTTT	CASRPGQGARDTQYF	TRBD1	.	TRBV2	TRBJ2-3
TGTGCCAGTAGCCCAGGGGTTACCACTAACTATGGCTACACCTTC	CASSPGVTTNYGYTF	.	.	TRBV19	TRBJ1-2
TGTGCCAGCAGACTCGGGGGGGACACCGGGGAGCTGTTTTTT	CASRLGGDTGELFF	TRBD2	few	TRBV6-6	TRBJ2-2
TGTGCCAGCAGTTACGGGACAGTTACCACCTACGAGCAGTACTTC	CASSYGTVTTYEQYF	TRBD1	.	TRBV6-6	TRBJ2-7
TGTGCCAGCAGCTTAGGGGCAGCCTACAATGAGCAGTTCTTC	CASSLGAAYNEQFF	.	.	TRBV7-2	TRBJ2-1
TGTGCCAGCAGCTTGGGACACCTAACCCACGAGCAGTACTTC	CASSLGHLTHEQYF	.	.	TRBV5-8	TRBJ2-7
TGTGCCAGCTCCTCCCCGGAGAATCAGCCCCAGCATTTT	CASSSPENQPQHF	.	.	TRBV6-5	TRBJ1-5
TGCGCCAGCAGCGTTAGCGGACTGAACACCGGGGAGCTGTTTTTT	CASSVSGLNTGELFF	.	few	TRBV5-1	TRBJ2-2
TGTGCCAGCAGCCCGAAAAGGGACAGGGGCGGCTCAGGTGAAAAACTGTTTTTT	CASSPKRDRGGSGEKLFF	TRBD1	.	TRBV7-9	TRBJ1-4
TGTGCCGGCAGTCTCAACAGACTAGCGGGCTACGAGCAGTACTTC	CAGSLNRLAGYEQYF	TRBD2	.	TRBV6-5	TRBJ2-7
TGTGCCAGCAGCCTCGGACAGGGGTACGAAAAACTGTTTTTT	CASSLGQGYEKLFF	TRBD1	.	TRBV7-9	TRBJ1-4
TGTGCCAGCAACCACGCGGGACTAGCGGGGGCAACAGATACGCAGTATTTT	CASNHAGLAGATDTQYF	TRBD2	.	TRBV11-1	TRBJ2-3
TGTGCCAGCAGCCGCGGGACCCAAGAGACCCAGTACTTC	CASSRGTQETQYF	.	.	TRBV11-2	TRBJ2-5
TGCAGCGTGGCTAAAGGGACAGGGGGCGAGTGGGAAGCTTTCTTT	CSVAKGTGGEWEAFF	TRBD1	.	TRBV29-1	TRBJ1-1
TGTGCCAGCAGCCCCGAGCCTAGCGGGTTGTACAATGAGCAGTTCTTC	CASSPEPSGLYNEQFF	TRBD2	.	TRBV7-6	TRBJ2-1
TGTTCCAGCAGCTTAGAGGGGACAGCTAATCAGCCCCAGCATTTT	CSSSLEGTANQPQHF	TRBD1	few	TRBV7-9	TRBJ1-5
TGTGCCAGCAGCTGGGGAGGCTTGAACACTGAAGCTTTCTTT	CASSWGGLNTEAFF	.	few	TRBV11-3	TRBJ1-1
TGTGCCAGTACCCGGGGGGGCCCCAATCAGCCCCAGCATTTT	CASTRGGPNQPQHF	.	.	TRBV19	TRBJ1-5
TGTGCCAGCAGGTCGACAGGGCGGGACGGCTCACCCCTCCACTTT	CASRSTGRDGSPLHF	TRBD1	.	TRBV28	TRBJ1-6
TGTGCCAGCAGCGTAGATGGGAGTTCCCATAATTCACCCCTCCACTTT	CASSVDGSSHNSPLHF	.	.	TRBV9	TRBJ1-6
TGCGCCAGCAGCCCCCGGGACAGGGGTTCACCCCTCCACTTT	CASSPRDRGSPLHF	TRBD1	.	TRBV5-1	TRBJ1-6
TGTGCCAGCAGCTGGGGCCCTAGCGACCCCCGGTACTTC	CASSWGPSDPRYF	.	.	TRBV6-6	TRBJ2-7
TGTGCCAGCAGTTCCCAGCCGGGACAGGGGTCTGGCTACACCTTC	CASSSQPGQGSGYTF	TRBD1	few	TRBV27	TRBJ1-2
TGTGCCAGCAGTTACCGGGGAGCCATCAATGAGCAGTTCTTC	CASSYRGAINEQFF	.	.	TRBV6-5	TRBJ2-1
TGTGCCAGCAGCGTAGGATCAGGGAACTATGGCTACACCTTC	CASSVGSGNYGYTF	.	.	TRBV9	TRBJ1-2
TGTGCCAGCAGTCGGGGACAGGGGAGGGAAAAACTGTTTTTT	CASSRGQGREKLFF	TRBD1	.	TRBV28	TRBJ1-4
TGTGCCGGGGGGACTCCTTATAATTCACCCCTCCACTTT	CAGGTPYNSPLHF	.	.	TRBV2	TRBJ1-6
TGCGCCAGCAGCCAAGGACAGGGGAACAATGAGCAGTTCTTC	CASSQGQGNNEQFF	TRBD1	.	TRBV5-1	TRBJ2-1
TGTGCCAGCACCCTGGCGGGGGGCTACGAGCAGTACTTC	CASTLAGGYEQYF	TRBD2	.	TRBV7-2	TRBJ2-7
TGCAGTGCTGGACAGGAATATGGCTACACCTTC	CSAGQEYGYTF	TRBD1	.	TRBV20-1	TRBJ1-2
TGTGCCAGCAGCTTGTCAGGGGCCACCTCCTACGAGCAGTACTTC	CASSLSGATSYEQYF	.	.	TRBV7-9	TRBJ2-7
TGTGCCATCAGTGGCCCAGGGGGCTCCGAGCAGTACTTC	CAISGPGGSEQYF	TRBD1	.	TRBV10-3	TRBJ2-7
TGTGCCATCAGTTCGGGACAGGGACTGATGCATACGCAGTATTTT	CAISSGQGLMHTQYF	TRBD1	.	TRBV10-3	TRBJ2-3
TGTGCCAGCAGTTTTCGACCCGGGACTGGAAACACCATATATTTT	CASSFRPGTGNTIYF	.	few	TRBV28	TRBJ1-3
TGTGCCAGCACTCCGGAGAACTATGGCTACACCTTC	CASTPENYGYTF	.	.	TRBV5-5	TRBJ1-2
TGTGCCAGCAGTCCCGGACAGGGGAAATTACTCTATGGCTACACCTTC	CASSPGQGKLLYGYTF	TRBD1	once	TRBV28	TRBJ1-2
TGCGCCAGCAACCCGGACAGGGGGTCATACGGCTACACCTTC	CASNPDRGSYGYTF	TRBD1	.	TRBV10-2	TRBJ1-2
TGCGCCAGCAGCCCGGAGGGGGGGGTAAAACTGTTTTTT	CASSPEGGVKLFF	.	.	TRBV5-1	TRBJ1-4
TGTGCCAGCAGTTACTCTGGTACGCAGGGAGGGAAACTGTTTTTT	CASSYSGTQGGKLFF	.	.	TRBV6-6	TRBJ1-4
TGTGCCAGCAGCTTGTACACGGACAGGGGGTTTCAGCCCCAGCATTTT	CASSLYTDRGFQPQHF	TRBD1	.	TRBV7-2	TRBJ1-5
TGTGCCAGCAGTGAAAGGGAGTTGGGAAATTCACCCCTCCACTTT	CASSERELGNSPLHF	.	few	TRBV6-1	TRBJ1-6
TGTGCCACCAGCAGAGAACGGGACAGCCGAACCTCTGGAAACACCATATATTTT	CATSRERDSRTSGNTIYF	TRBD1	.	TRBV15	TRBJ1-3
TGTGCCAGCAGCGAAAGGGGACAGGGGGGAAACACCATATATTTT	CASSERGQGGNTIYF	TRBD1	.	TRBV9	TRBJ1-3
TGTGCCAGTAGTATATCGGTCAACCAGGGGCAGGAGACCCAGTACTTC	CASSISVNQGQETQYF	.	.	TRBV19	TRBJ2-5
TGTGCCAGCAGCGTAGCTCTAGCGGGGCAAGACGAGCAGTACTTC	CASSVALAGQDEQYF	TRBD2	.	TRBV9	TRBJ2-7
TGTGCCAGCAGTTACGGGACTATCTCCGAGGCCAACGTCCTGACTTTC	CASSYGTISEANVLTF	TRBD2	.	TRBV6-5	TRBJ2-6
TGTGCCAGTAGTATAGATCGTTGGGACATCAACACTGAAGCTTTCTTT	CASSIDRWDINTEAFF	.	.	TRBV19	TRBJ1-1
TGTGCCAGCTCACCACCCGGCGGGGGGGGTTACAATGAGCAGTTCTTC	CASSPPGGGGYNEQFF	TRBD2	.	TRBV18	TRBJ2-1
TGCGCCAGCAGTGGGACTGCAACTAATGAAAAACTGTTTTTT	CASSGTATNEKLFF	.	few	TRBV4-1	TRBJ1-4
TGTGCCAGCAGCCAAGATGAGAATGAGCAGTTCTTC	CASSQDENEQFF	.	.	TRBV4-2	TRBJ2-1
TGTGCCAGCAGCGTAGGTTGGCAGGGCGGCTACGAGCAGTACTTC	CASSVGWQGGYEQYF	.	.	TRBV9	TRBJ2-7